The 8 T cell receptor beta chains given below trace back to one sample, sequenced in a study of memory CD4+ T cells and cytomegalovirus serostatus (dated by TCRdb to the late 2010s). A FACSAria II was used to sort memory CD4+ T cells, defined as single viable CD3+CD4+CD8-CD45RO+ cells. Receptor amplification or capture employed the immunoSEQ multiplex PCR assay. What TCRdb holds here is the immuneACCESS table cut down to in-frame rearrangements. Part of the clones is not present; checked against another copy, under half of the missing clones reflect an unresolved V gene, and the others are unexplained. The sample records under 35,000 clones, about 78% of which are singletons. Approximately 1% of the sample lies in the top ten. The sequencing input was memory CD4+ T cells from blood. The origin of the receptors is an adult in good health and CMV-seronegative.

This clone has only a few counts. V and J are TRBV19 and TRBJ1-4; 10 nucleotides line up with TRBD1. Germline values: CDR1 LNHDA, CDR2 SQIVND (reference sequence). This CDR3 is 13 amino acids long. V was pared by 6 bases and J by 8 bases, with 3 bases of the junction left unmatched. Here the CDR3 DNA reads TGTGCCAGTAGGCCGGGACAGGGGGAAAAACTGTTTTTT. This encodes CASRPGQGEKLFF.

This chain joins TRBV9 and TRBJ2-7; 8 bases are shared with TRBD1. The germline gives CDR1 SGDLS, CDR2 YYNGEE. The CDR3 covers 14 residues. The V and J ends lost 5 bases and 2 bases, in that order; junction bases with no gene match: 6. This CDR3 reads CASSPRTGTYEQYF. The CDR3 DNA sequence: TGTGCCAGCAGTCCTAGGACAGGGACCTACGAGCAGTACTTC.

The chain recombines TRBV11-3 with TRBJ2-2, with 10 bases that match TRBD1. V dropped 5 bases and J dropped 5; count of bases not matched to a gene: 5. The CDR3 length is 15 residues. The germline gives CDR1 SGHNT, CDR2 YENEEA. DNA for the CDR3: TGTGCCAGCAGCATCGGGACAGGGGAAACCGGGGAGCTGTTTTTT. This codes for CASSIGTGETGELFF.

This chain joins TRBV2 and TRBJ1-5; 7 bases agree with TRBD1. V lost 6 bases to trimming and J lost 6 bases; unmatched junction nucleotides: 8. Germline CDR1 SNHLY, CDR2 FYNNEI. This CDR3 spans 14 amino acids. CDR3 in DNA: TGTGCCAGCAGGGCACAGGGGAGGGGTCAGCCCCAGCATTTT. Protein product: CASRAQGRGQPQHF.

The chain combines TRBV12-5 with TRBJ2-3; TRBD1 matches 7 bases. V was clipped by 8 bases and J by 2 bases; unmatched bases: 4. Per the germline V gene, CDR1 is LGHNT and CDR2 is FRNRAP. The CDR3 extends over 13 amino acids. DNA for the CDR3: TGTGCTAGTAGTCAGGGGGTCACAGATACGCAGTATTTT. Translating gives CASSQGVTDTQYF.

The rearrangement uses TRBV18 and TRBJ2-7; 8 bases line up with TRBD2. This CDR3 has 16 residues. CDR1 and CDR2 (germline): KGHSH, LQKENI. V shed 0 bases and J 2 bases; nucleotides not matched to a gene: 6. The chain's CDR3 is CASSPPSGGGTYEQYF. The CDR3 DNA sequence: TGTGCCAGCTCACCACCGTCGGGGGGGGGAACCTACGAGCAGTACTTC.

This clone is a singleton in its sample. This chain joins TRBV7-2 and TRBJ1-6; D gene uncertain. This CDR3 is built from 16 residues. The germline gives CDR1 SGHTA, CDR2 FQGNSA. The germline V and J ends were trimmed by 1 base and 9 bases, with 16 bases remaining between them. The CDR3 here is CASSLDGSVAASPLHF. Here the CDR3 DNA reads TGTGCCAGCAGCTTAGATGGCTCGGTGGCAGCTTCACCCCTCCACTTT.

The chain links TRBV7-9 to TRBJ1-1; D unresolved. The CDR3 sequence is 14 residues long. Germline CDR1 and CDR2: SEHNR and FQNEAQ (reference sequence). Between the trimmed V and J ends, which lost 1 base and 8 bases, there was a span of 14 bases. The CDR3 bases are TGTGCCAGCAGCTTAGTTTCGAGATTAGGGGAAGCTTTCTTT. It translates to CASSLVSRLGEAFF.